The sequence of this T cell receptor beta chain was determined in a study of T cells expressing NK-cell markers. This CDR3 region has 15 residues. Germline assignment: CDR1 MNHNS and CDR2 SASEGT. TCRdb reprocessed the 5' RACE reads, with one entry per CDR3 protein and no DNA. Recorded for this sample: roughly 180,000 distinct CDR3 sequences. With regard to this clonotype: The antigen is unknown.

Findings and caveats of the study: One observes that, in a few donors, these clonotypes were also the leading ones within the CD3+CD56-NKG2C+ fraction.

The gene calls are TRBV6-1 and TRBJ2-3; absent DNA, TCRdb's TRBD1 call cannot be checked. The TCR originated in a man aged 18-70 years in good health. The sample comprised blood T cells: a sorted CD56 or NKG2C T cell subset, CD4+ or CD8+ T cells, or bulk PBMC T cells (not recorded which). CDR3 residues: CASSRSGGGPDTQYF.